One and the same sample provided the 25 T cell receptor beta chains below, sequenced in a study of blood T cell repertoires in COVID-19. Sequencing used immunoSEQ multiplex PCR; TCRdb keeps in-frame clones, though not all of them. Altogether 40,000 to 55,000 clones are present, roughly 84% being singletons, with the ten largest covering 6.5% to 8%. Specimen: peripheral blood. The source of these receptors is a human donor in a cohort sampled during active COVID-19.

The J gene is TRBJ1-1, the V gene TRBV19; D is uncertain. The CDR3 covers 13 residues. Trimming stripped 3 bases from V and 1 base from J, with 6 bases between. The germline gives CDR1 LNHDA, CDR2 SQIVND (reference sequence). The CDR3 DNA reads as TGTGCCAGTAGTATCCCCGGGAACACTGAAGCTTTCTTT. This gives the protein CASSIPGNTEAFF. Using reference TRBV19 and TRBJ1-1 for the parts outside the CDR3, the full variable domain is DGGITQSPKYLFRKEGQNVTLSCEQNLNHDAMYWYRQDPGQGLRLIYYSQIVNDFQKGDIAEGYSVSREKKESFPLTVTSAQKNPTAFYLCASSIPGNTEAFFGQGTRLTVV.

This clone was counted a single time. The CDR3 spells CASSQEGQGGFVETQYF. The CDR3 region has the DNA TGCGCCAGCAGCCAAGAAGGACAGGGTGGGTTCGTGGAGACCCAGTACTTC. The genes are TRBV4-1 and TRBJ2-5, with 8 positions matching TRBD1. CDR1 is MGHRA, CDR2 YSYEKL, per germline. The V segment lost 0 bases and the J segment 5 bases; nucleotides outside the gene matches: 11. The CDR3 is made up of 17 amino acids.

The chain couples TRBV25-1 to TRBJ1-5; no clear D. The germline CDR1 and CDR2 sequences are MGHDK and SYGVNS. The ends were cut back, 1 base at V and 2 bases at J, with 9 bases in the middle. The CDR3 covers 15 residues. CDR3 DNA sequence: TGTGCCAGCAGTGAATGGAAGGAGGGCAATCAGCCCCAGCATTTT. Translating gives CASSEWKEGNQPQHF. Looking up the rest from reference TRBV25-1 and TRBJ1-5 gives the full variable domain: EADIYQTPRYLVIGTGKKITLECSQTMGHDKMYWYQQDPGMELHLIHYSYGVNSTEKGDLSSESTVSRIRTEHFPLTLESARPSHTSQYLCASSEWKEGNQPQHFGDGTRLSIL.

The rearrangement links TRBV5-1 to TRBJ2-5; 7 nucleotides match TRBD2. V lost 7 bases to trimming and J lost 1 base; unmatched junction nucleotides: 13. Germline-derived CDR1 and CDR2 are SGHRS and YFSETQ. The CDR3 totals 16 residues. The CDR3: CASGEESGTTQETQYF. CDR3 in DNA: TGCGCCAGCGGAGAGGAGTCCGGGACTACCCAAGAGACCCAGTACTTC.

This sequence joins TRBV6-6 and TRBJ1-2; D ambiguous. The V end was cut by 2 bases, the J end by 5 bases, with 12 bases between. CDR3 length: 14 residues. Germline-derived CDR1 and CDR2 are MNHNY and SVGAGI (reference sequence). Written as DNA, the CDR3 is TGTGCCAGCAGTTACCGAGAAACGGTTTATGGCTACACCTTC. It yields the protein CASSYRETVYGYTF.

The chain is built from TRBV18 and TRBJ2-1, with 12 bases aligning to TRBD2. There are 15 residues in the CDR3. The V segment lost 3 bases and the J segment 7 bases; nucleotides outside the gene matches: 4. The germline V gene has CDR1 KGHSH and CDR2 LQKENI. The CDR3 DNA is TGTGCCAGCTCACCGACTAGCGGGAGCAAGAATGAGCAGTTCTTC. Protein sequence: CASSPTSGSKNEQFF.

The chain combines TRBV18 with TRBJ1-1; a possible D gene is TRBD1 (6 bases). The V end was cut by 4 bases, the J end by 1 base, with 13 bases between. The CDR3 is 15 residues long. Germline CDR1 and CDR2: KGHSH and LQKENI. The CDR3 DNA sequence: TGTGCCAGCTCACTTGGGGGCCGGGGGAACACTGAAGCTTTCTTT. It codes for CASSLGGRGNTEAFF. The variable domain in full, completed from reference TRBV18 and TRBJ1-1, reads NAGVMQNPRHLVRRRGQEARLRCSPMKGHSHVYWYRQLPEEGLKFMVYLQKENIIDESGMPKERFSAEFPKEGPSILRIQQVVRGDSAAYFCASSLGGRGNTEAFFGQGTRLTVV.

This clone was recorded once. The chain is built from TRBV7-9 and TRBJ2-5; TRBD2 matches at 9 bases. The CDR3 totals 16 residues. The J segment lost 2 bases and the V segment lost 4 bases, leaving 8 bases of the junction unmatched. Germline CDR1 reads SEHNR; CDR2 reads FQNEAQ (reference sequence). CDR3 loop: CASSSSSGKLQETQYF. CDR3 in DNA: TGTGCCAGCAGCTCATCTAGCGGGAAGTTACAAGAGACCCAGTACTTC.

The sample holds one count of this clone. The chain combines TRBV21-1 with TRBJ2-3; TRBD2, the table's D call, was not compared with the DNA. TRBV21-1 is a pseudogene. The CDR3 extends over 15 amino acids. CDR3 region: CASSKPARSTDTQYF. CDR3 DNA: TGTGCCAGCAGCAAACCTGCTAGGAGCACAGATACGCAGTATTTT.

The V call is TRBV28, the J call TRBJ1-4; perhaps TRBD1 as D (6 bases). From germline, CDR1 is MDHEN and CDR2 SYDVKM. V lost 2 bases and J lost 7, with 14 bases in between. The CDR3 runs to 15 residues. The DNA of the CDR3 is TGTGCCAGCAGTTTAGTGGGGGGGCTGGGTGAAAAACTGTTTTTT. It codes for CASSLVGGLGEKLFF.

V is TRBV24-1 and J is TRBJ2-2; 10 bases line up with TRBD1. CDR1 KGHDR and CDR2 SFDVKD come from the germline V gene. The CDR3 runs 14 residues. Trimming cost V 7 bases and J 3 bases; bases outside gene matches: 1. CDR3 bases: TGTGCCACCAGGGACAGGGGGGACACCGGGGAGCTGTTTTTT. Protein sequence: CATRDRGDTGELFF.

The table lists this clone with a few counts. The chain links TRBV6-2 or TRBV6-3 to TRBJ2-3; 8 positions agree with TRBD1. Trimming took 6 bases from V and 5 from J; bases not matched to a gene: 10. CDR3 size: 15 residues. The germline V gene encodes CDR1 MNHEY and CDR2 SVGEGT. The CDR3 is CASSSIQGVEDTQYF. The CDR3 coding sequence is TGTGCCAGCAGCTCTATACAGGGGGTGGAAGATACGCAGTATTTT.

The chain uses TRBV7-9 and TRBJ2-1; D remains unclear. V was pared by 0 bases and J by 6 bases, with 15 bases between. Germline CDR1 SEHNR, CDR2 FQNEAQ (reference sequence). This CDR3 has 16 amino acids. Here the CDR3 DNA reads TGTGCCAGCAGCTTAGCTGGGTCAGGCAGGTTCAATGAGCAGTTCTTC. It codes for CASSLAGSGRFNEQFF. Using reference TRBV7-9 and TRBJ2-1 for the parts outside the CDR3, the full variable domain is DTGVSQNPRHKITKRGQNVTFRCDPISEHNRLYWYRQTLGQGPEFLTYFQNEAQLEKSRLLSDRFSAERPKGSFSTLEIQRTEQGDSAMYLCASSLAGSGRFNEQFFGPGTRLTVL.

Comments on this clone: One junction end does not reproduce the germline sequence, and a read error may be involved. The V call is TRBV6-1, the J call TRBJ1-1; possibly TRBD1 for D (5 bases). This CDR3 contains 13 residues. Germline loops: CDR1 MNHNS, CDR2 SASEGT. This CDR3 is CASREGQVTEAFF. CDR3 nucleotide sequence: TGTGCCAGCAGGGAAGGACAAGTCACTGAAGCTTTCTTT.

The chain uses TRBV3-1 (or the pseudogene TRBV3-2) and TRBJ2-7, with 7 positions matching TRBD2. CDR3 length equals 17 residues. After removal of 2 bases from V and 7 bases from J, the junction contained 17 bases not matched to a gene. Germline CDR1 LGHDT, CDR2 YNNKEL (reference sequence). CDR3 bases: TGTGCCAGCAGCCAACTACGTCGCGGGAGCCTAAAATGGGAGCAGTACTTC. Translating gives CASSQLRRGSLKWEQYF.

This clone was recorded only once. CDR3 residues: CASSPDRGDQPQHF. CDR3 bases: TGCGCCAGCAGCCCAGACAGGGGCGATCAGCCCCAGCATTTT. The rearrangement joins TRBV5-1 to TRBJ1-5; TRBD1 agrees at 8 bases. In germline, CDR1 is SGHRS, CDR2 YFSETQ. The CDR3 length is 14 residues. V lost 4 bases to trimming and J lost 5 bases; unmatched junction nucleotides: 5. Full variable domain (outside the CDR3, taken from reference TRBV5-1 and TRBJ1-5): KAGVTQTPRYLIKTRGQQVTLSCSPISGHRSVSWYQQTPGQGLQFLFEYFSETQRNKGNFPGRFSGRQFSNSRSEMNVSTLELGDSALYLCASSPDRGDQPQHFGDGTRLSIL.

The J gene is TRBJ2-5, the V gene TRBV7-9, with D perhaps TRBD1 (6 bases). The V end was cut by 3 bases, the J end by 3 bases, with 11 bases between. CDR3 length equals 14 residues. The germline gives CDR1 SEHNR, CDR2 FQNEAQ (reference sequence). The CDR3 DNA is TGTGCCAGCAGCTTCGGACAGACTAAAGAGACCCAGTACTTC. Protein sequence: CASSFGQTKETQYF.

V and J are TRBV29-1 and TRBJ1-4, with TRBD1 matching 7 bases. Trimming took 6 bases from V and 8 from J; bases not matched to a gene: 9. Germline CDR1 SQVTM, CDR2 ANQGSEA. The length of the CDR3 is 13 residues. The CDR3 DNA is TGCAGCGTGGGGACAGCCCCCGGAGAAAAACTGTTTTTT. Translation: CSVGTAPGEKLFF.

The chain has TRBV5-1 and TRBJ2-7; 10 bases agree with TRBD1. V lost 7 bases and J lost 1; bases outside the gene matches: 5. CDR1 and CDR2 (germline): SGHRS, YFSETQ. The CDR3 extends over 14 amino acids. The DNA for the CDR3 is TGCGCCAGCGTCCGGGACAGGGGTTCCTACGAGCAGTACTTC. Translated, it gives CASVRDRGSYEQYF.

The V and J genes are TRBV18 and TRBJ2-7; TRBD2 aligns across 10 bases. This CDR3 comprises 15 residues. Germline values: CDR1 KGHSH, CDR2 LQKENI. V gave up 4 bases and J gave up 3 bases; unmatched junction bases: 6. For the CDR3, the DNA is TGTGCCAGCTCACGTACTAGCGGGGATAGCTACGAGCAGTACTTC. It encodes CASSRTSGDSYEQYF.

The V and J genes are TRBV28 and TRBJ1-2; TRBD1 aligns across 10 bases. From germline, CDR1 is MDHEN and CDR2 SYDVKM. The CDR3 has 14 residues. The V segment lost 3 bases and the J segment 7 bases; nucleotides outside the gene matches: 5. In nucleotides, the CDR3 is TGTGCCAGCAGTTTCGACAGGGGGCCCAGTGGCTACACCTTC. Its protein is CASSFDRGPSGYTF.

The rearrangement joins TRBV7-8 to TRBJ2-1; TRBD1 matches 11 bases. The CDR3 length is 15 residues. V dropped 3 bases and J dropped 6; count of bases not matched to a gene: 4. From germline, CDR1 is SGHVS and CDR2 FQNEAQ. CDR3 in amino acids: CASSFRDRGFNEQFF. The CDR3 bases are TGTGCCAGCAGCTTCCGGGACAGGGGGTTCAATGAGCAGTTCTTC.

This chain joins TRBV18 and TRBJ1-1; 8 bases line up with TRBD1. The V gene end was trimmed by 3 bases and the J gene end by 1 base; junction bases not matched to a gene: 4. The CDR3 loop spans 15 amino acids. CDR1 is KGHSH, CDR2 LQKENI, per germline. CDR3 DNA sequence: TGTGCCAGCTCACCCTGGCAGGGGGCGAACACTGAAGCTTTCTTT. Amino acid sequence: CASSPWQGANTEAFF.

This clone was seen only once. The rearrangement links TRBV6-5 to TRBJ2-2; D may be TRBD2 (5 bases). Trimming cost V 8 bases and J 1 base, with 11 bases left between them. There are 14 residues in the CDR3. In germline, CDR1 is MNHEY, CDR2 SVGAGI. The CDR3 DNA follows: TGTGCCAGCTCTCGGGGATTGAACACCGGGGAGCTGTTTTTT. It encodes CASSRGLNTGELFF.

This clone was detected only once. V gene TRBV27 combines with J gene TRBJ2-2; TRBD1 matches at 9 bases. This CDR3 has 16 residues. Germline CDR1 is MNHEY and CDR2 is SMNVEV (reference sequence). The V segment lost 2 bases and the J segment 4 bases; nucleotides outside the gene matches: 5. CDR3 sequence (DNA): TGTGCCAGCAGTTTACGCTGGGACAGGGTCACCGGGGAGCTGTTTTTT. It encodes CASSLRWDRVTGELFF.